This T cell receptor (beta chain) was documented in a study of blood T cells in healthy people across ages (dated by TCRdb to the mid-2010s). In the study overall: In model experiments, roughly one uniquely barcoded TCR beta cDNA molecule per two T cells was captured by template switching. Age-related changes in TCR beta repertoire diversity were measured in the study by deep sequencing normalized with unique cDNA molecular identifiers. The donors were divided into four age groups: young (average around 16 years), middle-aged (about 39), aged (around 59) and long-lived (about 79). Donors of different ages were randomly distributed across sequencing lanes to avoid experimental bias. For two donors (one aged 18 to 30 and one aged 80 or older), the study analyzed two additional independent replicas of 1 million unique cDNA reads from the same blood draw. General conclusions and limits of the study: Because the CMV infection status of the donors was unknown, age-related changes in expanded clonotypes may potentially have been confounded. Since profiling was done on bulk unsorted PBMCs, naive and antigen-experienced compartments could not be conclusively compared. Total diversity estimates from one million sequenced T cells were considered lower bounds and underestimates. Observed TCR beta diversity per million T cells fell roughly linearly with age, and a significant reduction was already apparent by age around 36. Compared with the aged group, the long-lived group had more naive CD4+ T cells, fewer expanded clones and increased TCR diversity, a pattern suggesting age selection. There was a strong correlation between observed TCR beta diversity and the percentage of naive T cells measured by flow cytometry.

The cysteine opens and the phenylalanine closes a CDR3 of 14 amino acids. CDR3 DNA is the only sequence kept; it has 42 bases, read in frame from the first base. The germline ends are 13 bases apart after V is trimmed by 3 bases and J by 4 bases. According to the germline V gene, CDR1 reads SGHRS and CDR2 reads YFSETQ. The approximately 39 donors, aged roughly 6 to 100 years, were systemically healthy Caucasian individuals from Russia. Ten milliliters of peripheral blood were drawn from each donor into EDTA-treated Vacutainer tubes. Ficoll-Paque density-gradient centrifugation was used to isolate PBMCs, with at least 6.5 million per sample. Trizol reagent was used to extract total RNA from PBMCs, with at least 5.5 micrograms per sample. Naive CD45RAhigh/CD27high T cell percentages were measured by flow cytometry on a PBMC aliquot from every donor. The library was obtained by 5' RACE. TCRdb names Illumina HiSeq 2500 as the instrument used. A second roughly 6 to 11 cycle PCR used a sample-barcoded 5' primer and a J-beta primer mix. A template-switch 5' adaptor carrying 12 random nucleotides introduced a unique molecular identifier onto each TCR beta cDNA molecule. Each sample yielded at least 3 million CDR3-containing paired-end reads. First-strand cDNA was synthesized from all RNA with the Mint cDNA synthesis kit, primed by a TRBC-specific oligonucleotide. After uracil-DNA glycosylase treatment, a first 18-cycle PCR used universal primers M1SS and BC2_uni_R on all cDNA. The authors' analysis ran thus. For normalization, 1 million high-quality reads, each with a distinct molecular identifier, were randomly selected from each sample. Instead of being binned into consensus sequences, reads with shared molecular identifiers were discarded. CDR3 identification, clonotype clustering and error correction used MiTCR with a Q25 quality threshold and the strictest error-elimination algorithm. A nonparametric unseen species model with Euler transformation was used to estimate a lower bound on total TCR beta diversity. TCRdb cleaned the public reads at Q25 with fastp, built clones with MiXCR and kept in-frame beta chains. Here each entry gathers all rows of one CDR3 protein and keeps the most common genes and DNA. The V and J calls reflect TCRdb's pipeline rather than the authors' work. The sample table contains roughly 1.4 million distinct CDR3 sequences; only one count was recorded for around 59% of them. 6.5% to 8.5% of the sample is held by the ten biggest clonotypes.

As regards this clonotype: Its antigen is not yet known. Base quality data are lacking; no much larger clone is found one base away.

The receptor was isolated from a man in his late teens or twenties in good health. Sequences were obtained from blood. The chain is made from TRBV5-1 and TRBJ1-1, with TRBD1 perhaps the D gene, on 6 matching bases. The CDR3 has the sequence CASSYQGSGTEAFF. The DNA sequence follows: TGCGCCAGCAGCTACCAGGGGTCGGGCACTGAAGCTTTCTTT.